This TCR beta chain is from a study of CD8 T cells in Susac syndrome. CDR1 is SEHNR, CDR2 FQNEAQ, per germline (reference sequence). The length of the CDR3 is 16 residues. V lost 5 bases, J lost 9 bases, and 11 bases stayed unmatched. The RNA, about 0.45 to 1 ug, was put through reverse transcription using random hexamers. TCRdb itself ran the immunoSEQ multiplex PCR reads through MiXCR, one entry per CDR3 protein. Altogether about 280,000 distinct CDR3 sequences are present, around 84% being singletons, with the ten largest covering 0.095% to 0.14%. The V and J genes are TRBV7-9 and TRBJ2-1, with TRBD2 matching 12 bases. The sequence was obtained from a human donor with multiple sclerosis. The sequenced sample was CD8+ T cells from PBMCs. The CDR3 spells CASSARLAGVDGEQFF. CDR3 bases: TGTGCCAGCAGCGCCCGACTAGCGGGAGTGGATGGTGAGCAGTTCTTC.